The sequence of this T cell receptor beta chain was determined in a study of T-cell reconstitution after alpha-beta-depleted transplantation in children. The CDR3 is 17 amino acids. Germline V gene data show CDR1 as SGHAT and CDR2 as FQNNGV. The table lists this clonotype with a few counts. At one end the junction does not follow the germline gene, possibly because of a read error. As it was prepared, the TCRbeta library received unique molecular identifiers. TCRdb processed the PCR reads anew with MiXCR; each CDR3 protein has one entry. The data contain over 400,000 distinct CDR3 sequences, about 12% of them singletons.

This receptor was identified in a human donor who donated a stem cell graft to a child with combined immunodeficiency. J is TRBJ2-7 and V is TRBV11-2; D unclear. Sample: PBMCs from the stem cell graft donor, taken from the stem cell graft. CDR3 sequence reads: CASSLGAGGGPSHEQYF. CDR3 sequence (DNA): TGTGCCAGCAGCTTAGGTGCCGGCGGCGGACCCTCCCACGAGCAGTACTTC.